This T cell receptor (beta chain) emerged from a study of STAT5B mutations in CD4+ large granular lymphocyte leukemia. Study-level results: Top patient clones used TRBV06 genes more often: 8/27 versus 2/35 in controls. No patients shared main leukemic clonotypes, though around 25% appeared at low frequency elsewhere. Patient CD4-sorted repertoires looked more clonal than healthy CD4+ repertoires, even without putative leukemic clones.

The CDR3 has 15 amino acids. J lost 5 bases, V lost 4 bases, and 9 bases had no gene match. Germline V gene lookup returns CDR1 SGHNT and CDR2 YYREEE (reference sequence). The survey-level immunoSEQ assay was used. Profiled with immunoSEQ multiplex PCR; TCRdb holds only in-frame clones, not every one. This table has around 33,000 clones, more than 65% appearing once. As concerns this clone: Antigen unknown.

V usage is TRBV5-4 and J usage is TRBJ2-5; 9 positions agree with TRBD1. The sequence came from a human donor in good health. Sequenced input: CD4+ T cells from blood buffy coats. CDR3: CASSQKQGAVETQYF. The CDR3 coding sequence is TGTGCCAGCAGCCAAAAACAGGGGGCTGTGGAGACCCAGTACTTC.